The rows below give T cell receptor beta chains drawn from one sample of a study of cytotoxic CD8 clonotypes in ibrutinib-treated CLL. Measured with immunoSEQ multiplex PCR; TCRdb has only the in-frame clones, and not every one. The repertoire consists of some 150,000 clones, with roughly 80% occurring once and the leading ten covering roughly a quarter. The material was PBMCs, obtained after 12 months of ibrutinib treatment. These receptors originate from a human donor with chronic lymphocytic leukemia. The CDR3 runs from the conserved cysteine through the conserved F or W. The order of the fields is clone size, J gene, V gene, D gene, CDR3 length, CDR3 protein, CDR3 DNA. A D gene is named only where the DNA matches it firmly. Not all rows give a size; the values are once, few, many and, for expanded clones, a class.

size: .; J: TRBJ2-7; V: TRBV19; D: TRBD2; length: 18; CDR3: CASSIGQGLAGAHYEQYF; DNA: TGTGCCAGTAGTATTGGACAGGGACTAGCGGGAGCACACTACGAGCAGTACTTC
size: once; J: TRBJ1-2; V: TRBV19; D: TRBD1; length: 16; CDR3: CASSILSTGRDYGYTF; DNA: TGTGCCAGTAGTATACTCTCGACAGGGAGGGATTATGGCTACACCTTC
size: .; J: TRBJ2-2; V: TRBV13; D: .; length: 12; CDR3: CASSLLPGELFF; DNA: TGTGCCAGCAGCCTACTCCCCGGGGAGCTGTTTTTT
size: once; J: TRBJ1-6; V: TRBV30; D: TRBD1; length: 14; CDR3: CAWCPGQGNSPLHF; DNA: TGTGCCTGGTGCCCGGGACAGGGCAATTCACCCCTCCACTTT
size: .; J: TRBJ1-1; V: TRBV6-6; D: .; length: 15; CDR3: CASSYSAPVNTEAFF; DNA: TGTGCCAGCAGTTACTCGGCACCCGTGAACACTGAAGCTTTCTTT
size: .; J: TRBJ1-2; V: TRBV28; D: .; length: 15; CDR3: CASSPPPIPNYGYTF; DNA: TGTGCCAGCAGTCCCCCGCCGATACCCAACTATGGCTACACCTTC
size: .; J: TRBJ2-6; V: TRBV7-6; D: .; length: 15; CDR3: CASSLIFTGANVLTF; DNA: TGTGCCAGCAGCCTCATCTTTACTGGGGCCAACGTCCTGACTTTC
size: .; J: TRBJ1-1; V: TRBV7-9; D: .; length: 13; CDR3: CASSSGQYTEAFF; DNA: TGTGCCAGCAGCTCTGGACAGTACACTGAAGCTTTCTTT
size: .; J: TRBJ2-1; V: TRBV13; D: .; length: 16; CDR3: CASSLGQGGYTNEQFF; DNA: TGTGCCAGCAGCTTAGGACAGGGTGGTTATACGAATGAGCAGTTCTTC
size: .; J: TRBJ1-5; V: TRBV18; D: .; length: 14; CDR3: CASSPPEPNQPQHF; DNA: TGTGCCAGCTCACCACCTGAGCCGAATCAGCCCCAGCATTTT
size: .; J: TRBJ1-3; V: TRBV7-3; D: .; length: 16; CDR3: CASSLNPGSTGNTIYF; DNA: TGTGCCAGCAGCTTAAATCCCGGGTCAACTGGAAACACCATATATTTT
size: .; J: TRBJ1-5; V: TRBV9; D: .; length: 13; CDR3: CASSLGVGQPQHF; DNA: TGTGCCAGCAGCCTCGGAGTCGGTCAGCCCCAGCATTTT
size: .; J: TRBJ1-5; V: TRBV18; D: .; length: 16; CDR3: CASSPVQGFRNQPQHF; DNA: TGTGCCAGCTCACCAGTACAAGGGTTTCGCAATCAGCCCCAGCATTTT
size: once; J: TRBJ2-7; V: TRBV5-1; D: .; length: 14; CDR3: CASSLVRGHYEQYF; DNA: TGCGCCAGCAGCTTGGTCCGGGGCCACTACGAGCAGTACTTC
size: .; J: TRBJ2-7; V: TRBV21-1; D: .; length: 18; CDR3: CASSKATSPFPNCYEQYF; DNA: TGTGCCAGCAGCAAAGCGACTAGCCCCTTCCCTAATTGTTACGAGCAGTACTTC
size: .; J: TRBJ2-2; V: TRBV30; D: .; length: 14; CDR3: CAWSVPGPDGELFF; DNA: TGTGCCTGGAGTGTACCTGGTCCTGACGGGGAGCTGTTTTTT
size: .; J: TRBJ2-3; V: TRBV6-5; D: .; length: 12; CDR3: CASSQGKDTQYF; DNA: TGTGCCAGCAGTCAGGGGAAAGATACGCAGTATTTT
size: .; J: TRBJ2-5; V: TRBV6-1; D: .; length: 15; CDR3: CASTIRWSTQETQYF; DNA: TGTGCCAGCACGATCCGGTGGTCCACACAAGAGACCCAGTACTTC
size: .; J: TRBJ2-3; V: TRBV30; D: .; length: 14; CDR3: CAWSGGGQLDTQYF; DNA: TGTGCCTGGAGTGGGGGCGGTCAATTAGATACGCAGTATTTT
size: .; J: TRBJ2-7; V: TRBV7-2; D: TRBD2; length: 14; CDR3: CASSLTGGGIEQYF; DNA: TGTGCCAGCAGCTTAACGGGGGGAGGGATCGAGCAGTACTTC
size: .; J: TRBJ2-7; V: TRBV4-1; D: .; length: 18; CDR3: CASSPWPQGRLGSYEQYF; DNA: TGCGCCAGCAGCCCATGGCCACAGGGTCGTCTTGGCTCCTACGAGCAGTACTTC
size: .; J: TRBJ1-2; V: TRBV6-4; D: .; length: 11; CDR3: CASSSSGGYTF; DNA: TGTGCCAGCAGTTCCTCAGGGGGCTACACCTTC
size: .; J: TRBJ2-7; V: TRBV2; D: .; length: 15; CDR3: CASSEGIQGGHEQYF; DNA: TGTGCCAGCAGTGAGGGGATACAGGGCGGTCACGAGCAGTACTTC
size: .; J: TRBJ2-1; V: TRBV7-3; D: TRBD2; length: 15; CDR3: CASSPGLATYNEQFF; DNA: TGTGCCAGCAGCCCGGGACTAGCGACCTACAATGAGCAGTTCTTC
size: .; J: TRBJ2-2; V: TRBV7-3; D: .; length: 12; CDR3: CASGGNTGELFF; DNA: TGTGCCAGCGGGGGGAACACCGGGGAGCTGTTTTTT
size: .; J: TRBJ1-4; V: TRBV20-1; D: .; length: 11; CDR3: CSVEANEKLFF; DNA: TGCAGTGTCGAAGCTAATGAAAAACTGTTTTTT
size: .; J: TRBJ2-7; V: TRBV6-1; D: .; length: 12; CDR3: CASIRTTYEQYF; DNA: TGTGCCAGCATTCGGACTACCTACGAGCAGTACTTC
size: few; J: TRBJ1-1; V: TRBV5-4; D: .; length: 13; CDR3: CASSLTANTEAFF; DNA: TGTGCCAGCAGCCTCACAGCTAACACTGAAGCTTTCTTT
size: .; J: TRBJ2-7; V: TRBV7-9; D: .; length: 14; CDR3: CASSFRETSYEQYF; DNA: TGTGCCAGCAGCTTCCGGGAGACTTCCTACGAGCAGTACTTC
size: few; J: TRBJ1-4; V: TRBV27; D: .; length: 15; CDR3: CASSPALRAGEKLFF; DNA: TGTGCCAGCAGTCCCGCCCTGCGGGCGGGCGAAAAACTGTTTTTT
size: .; J: TRBJ2-5; V: TRBV15; D: .; length: 15; CDR3: CATSRDLSVQETQYF; DNA: TGTGCCACCAGCAGAGATCTCTCAGTCCAAGAGACCCAGTACTTC
size: .; J: TRBJ2-1; V: TRBV7-6; D: TRBD2; length: 13; CDR3: CASSPGLGLEQFF; DNA: TGTGCCAGCAGCCCCGGACTAGGTCTTGAGCAGTTCTTC
size: .; J: TRBJ2-7; V: TRBV7-2; D: TRBD1; length: 15; CDR3: CASSPQGGSVGEQYF; DNA: TGTGCCAGCAGCCCCCAAGGGGGCTCTGTGGGTGAGCAGTACTTC
size: .; J: TRBJ2-1; V: TRBV28; D: TRBD1; length: 14; CDR3: CASTLQGQGREQFF; DNA: TGTGCCAGCACCCTACAGGGACAGGGGAGAGAGCAGTTCTTC
size: many; J: TRBJ2-7; V: TRBV5-1; D: TRBD2; length: 16; CDR3: CASSLAGTSGGYEQYF; DNA: TGCGCCAGCAGCTTGGCCGGGACTAGCGGGGGCTACGAGCAGTACTTC
size: many; J: TRBJ1-5; V: TRBV15; D: .; length: 16; CDR3: CATSRSGHRGNQPQHF; DNA: TGTGCCACCAGCAGATCGGGACATCGTGGGAATCAGCCCCAGCATTTT
size: once; J: TRBJ1-2; V: TRBV5-1; D: TRBD1; length: 15; CDR3: CASSTSQGGNYGYTF; DNA: TGCGCCAGCAGCACCTCACAGGGGGGGAACTATGGCTACACCTTC
size: .; J: TRBJ1-5; V: TRBV6-1; D: .; length: 15; CDR3: CASSVSGDSNQPQHF; DNA: TGTGCCAGCAGTGTGTCAGGGGATAGCAATCAGCCCCAGCATTTT
size: .; J: TRBJ2-2; V: TRBV7-3; D: TRBD2; length: 16; CDR3: CASSSTSGKNTGELFF; DNA: TGTGCCAGCAGCTCGACTAGCGGGAAGAACACCGGGGAGCTGTTTTTT
size: .; J: TRBJ2-3; V: TRBV27; D: .; length: 13; CDR3: CASRLGGADTQYF; DNA: TGTGCCAGCAGATTAGGAGGGGCAGATACGCAGTATTTT